The source of this T cell receptor (beta chain) is a study of cytomegalovirus exposure and HLA in healthy donors. Study conclusions and caveats: A later analysis associated 15,000 or so TCR beta sequences with HLA alleles at a 0.05 false discovery rate. Altogether, 150 to 200 TCR beta chains were recorded as cytomegalovirus-associated.

Researchers ran the PCR with 60 Vbeta and 13 Jbeta primers. The assay was immunoSEQ multiplex PCR, and TCRdb's table has in-frame clones only and misses some. The table records around 170,000 clones, over 80% of them present only once. From germline, CDR1 is SGHRS and CDR2 YFSETQ. The CDR3 sequence is 13 residues long. About this clone: Antigen: not known. One end of the junction fails to match germline, which may point to a read error.

The chain recombines TRBV5-1 with TRBJ1-2; 7 positions match TRBD1. Sequencing was done on a sample of PBMCs. The TCR sequence derives from a girl aged 10-17 years in good health and CMV-seropositive. The CDR3 here is CASGLEGGDGYTF. For the CDR3, the DNA is TGCGCCAGCGGCTTGGAAGGGGGCGACGGCTACACCTTC.